This T cell receptor beta chain was retrieved from a study of identifying expanded T cells in peripheral blood. TCRdb's table, derived via immunoSEQ multiplex PCR, lists solely in-frame clones and lacks some. The sample records more than 50,000 clones, over 80% being singletons. The trim removed 5 bases at V and 6 bases at J, leaving 13 bases unmatched. Looked up from germline, CDR1 is SGHVS and CDR2 is FNYEAQ. The CDR3 spans 16 residues. Healthy donors had no documented immune events, such as infections, while sampled. The chain uses TRBV7-6 and TRBJ2-3, with TRBD2 matching 8 bases. This receptor was obtained from a person aged 18 to 75 in good health. Specimen: blood. The CDR3 spells CASSVGTSRGFDTQYF. CDR3 bases: TGTGCCAGCAGCGTAGGGACTAGTCGGGGGTTTGATACGCAGTATTTT. The whole variable domain, remainder taken from reference TRBV7-6 and TRBJ2-3, is GAGVSQSPRYKVTKRGQDVALRCDPISGHVSLYWYRQALGQGPEFLTYFNYEAQQDKSGLPNDRFSAERPEGSISTLTIQRTEQRDSAMYRCASSVGTSRGFDTQYFGPGTRLTVL.